This T cell receptor (beta chain) was documented in a study of T cells in women clearing cervical HPV infection (dated by TCRdb to about 2018). Turning to the overall study: The cases were 25 to 30 women with histologically confirmed HPV16-related CIN3 or worse, and 2 of those women had invasive cancers. Controls were under 30 women whose single incident HPV16 infection cleared within 12 months without precancer or cancer developing. Case blood was taken at the visit when the lesion was first identified, whereas control blood was taken when infection was no longer detected. For cases, the median interval between lesion detection and blood sampling was around 160 days, with an interquartile range of about 85 to 210 days. HLA typing was available for only a few women, so HLA type could not be excluded as a confounder. Nested within Costa Rica's Guanacaste HPV Natural History Study, an exploratory proof-of-principle case-control study compared TCR repertoires across cervical HPV16 outcomes. Cases and controls were matched on year of sample collection and on age within five years. Cases had a median age of almost 35 years and controls had a median age of around 40, with no significant differences in baseline characteristics. In the parent cohort, roughly 9,700 women aged 18 or older were enrolled in Guanacaste, Costa Rica, during about 1993 to 1995 and then followed for less than 8 years. Five blinded duplicates per group were added as quality controls, so that 60 or so samples were obtained: some 50 participants and about 10 replicates.

Germline trimming: 4 bases from V, 3 bases from J; junction bases outside gene matches: 7. The germline V gene (reference sequence) provides CDR1 SEHNR and CDR2 FQNEAQ. The CDR3, cysteine through phenylalanine, is 15 amino acids long. The CDR3 was read in part: 36 bases, with the frame set at base 1. Overall study outcomes, separate from this receptor: Random forest classifiers that combined richness and V gene abundances separated cases from controls with an estimated AUC of about 0.8. Because the number of T cells in each sample was unknown, differences in richness could reflect differing T-cell content rather than repertoire biology. Lower TRBV6-7 relative abundance was observed in cases than in controls (roughly 0.12% versus 0.15%; Bonferroni P = 0.0008). The cross-sectional design could not show whether the associations came before the infection or were a result of it, and neither effector/memory subsets nor HPV-specific T cells were isolated. CIN3+ cases had significantly higher TCR repertoire richness than controls across sequencing depths, but evenness did not differ between the groups.

Worth noting for this clone: Its antigen is not yet known. The CDR3 end falls 3 residues outside the read, so it is completed with the germline J gene.

Using the immunoSEQ assay, multiplex PCR amplified TCR beta CDR3 regions from an average of roughly 1,200 ng of genomic DNA per sample. To correct primer bias, the assay used a complete synthetic TCR repertoire to set an amplification baseline. The amplicons were sequenced using the Illumina platform. In the source study's methods: Sequence errors were corrected by clustering with frequency ratios and a modified nearest-neighbor algorithm, and the sequences were then analyzed in the immunoSEQ Analyzer using IMGT gene definitions. At each rarefaction depth, TCR richness and evenness were averaged across 20 rarefaction repeats, and samples with fewer sequences than that depth were excluded. V, D and J gene relative abundances were compared between groups with Wilcoxon rank sum tests, applying FDR correction. An intraclass correlation of about 96% for TCR richness and an average of around 82% across some 70 gene segments were obtained from the blinded duplicates. TCRdb stores this immuneACCESS table with in-frame sequences only. Part of the clones is absent; in the studies checked, under half of the shortfall reflects unresolved V genes, and no reason is known for the rest. That table furnishes V, J and clone size, whereas the DNA furnished D and trimming. The table for this sample records tens of thousands of clones. About a third of the sample rests with the top ten.

Every participant had a single incident cervical HPV16 infection, and women with prevalent HPV16 infections were excluded. Cervical HPV DNA was detected by MY09/MY11 PCR and genotyped by dot-blot hybridization. Around 15 mL of heparinized blood were centrifuged, and the buffy coat was split into aliquots, frozen at -30 degrees C, and then kept at -80 degrees C. Genomic DNA was extracted from buffy coat specimens using QIAGEN kits. The V and J segments used are TRBV7-9 and TRBJ2-7, and 9 bases in between align with TRBD2. Sequenced: blood buffy coat. This TCR came from a woman aged 18-70 years with a cervical HPV16 infection that either progressed to CIN3+ or cleared (not recorded which). The sequenced CDR3 bases are TGTGCCAGCAGCTACAGCGGGAGGCTTGGCTACGAG. It specifies CASSYSGRLGYE. The complete CDR3 reads CASSYSGRLGYEQYF.